This record covers a single TCR beta chain. The protocol was immunoSEQ multiplex PCR, while the TCRdb copy is restricted to in-frame clones and leaves out a portion. The data show tens of thousands of clones, 87% seen once. The sample is drawn from a study of glioma-infiltrating T cells after dendritic cell vaccination. The CDR3 contains 12 residues. CDR1 MNHEY and CDR2 SVGAGI come from the germline V gene. V lost 6 bases, J lost 8 bases, and 13 bases lay in between. Time point meaning: after dendritic cell vaccination, including at tumor progression/relapse. The sample consisted of blood, taken after dendritic cell vaccination. The V gene is TRBV6-5, the J gene TRBJ1-2; no reliable D call. The origin of this receptor is a human donor with glioblastoma. The CDR3 DNA reads TGTGCCAGCAGCCCTAGGGAGAGCGGCTACACCTTC. Translated, it gives CASSPRESGYTF.